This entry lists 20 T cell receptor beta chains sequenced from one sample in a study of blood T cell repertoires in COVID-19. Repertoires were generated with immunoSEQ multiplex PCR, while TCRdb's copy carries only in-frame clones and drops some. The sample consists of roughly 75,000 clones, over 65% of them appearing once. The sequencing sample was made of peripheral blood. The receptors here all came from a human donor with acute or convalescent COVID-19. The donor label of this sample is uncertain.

The CDR3 DNA follows: TGCGCCAGCAGCACTTCAGGAAACACTTACACCGGGGAGCTGTTTTTT. Its translation is CASSTSGNTYTGELFF. The chain links TRBV5-1 to TRBJ2-2; D uncertain. In germline, CDR1 is SGHRS, CDR2 YFSETQ. The CDR3 totals 16 residues. V shed 4 bases and J shed 3 bases, with 16 bases lying between them.

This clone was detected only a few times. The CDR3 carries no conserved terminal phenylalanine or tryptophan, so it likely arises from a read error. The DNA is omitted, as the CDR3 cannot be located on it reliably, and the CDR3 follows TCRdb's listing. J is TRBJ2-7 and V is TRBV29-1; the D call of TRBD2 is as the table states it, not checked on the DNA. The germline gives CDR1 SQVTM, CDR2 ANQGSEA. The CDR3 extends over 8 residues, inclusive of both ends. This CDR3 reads CSVEDRYT.

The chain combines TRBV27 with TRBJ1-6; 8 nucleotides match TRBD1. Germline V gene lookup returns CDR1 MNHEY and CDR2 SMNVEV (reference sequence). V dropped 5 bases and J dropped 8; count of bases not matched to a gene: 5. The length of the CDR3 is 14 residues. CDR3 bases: TGTGCCAGCAGTCCCAGGGGGCGGGATTCACCCCTCCACTTT. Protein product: CASSPRGRDSPLHF.

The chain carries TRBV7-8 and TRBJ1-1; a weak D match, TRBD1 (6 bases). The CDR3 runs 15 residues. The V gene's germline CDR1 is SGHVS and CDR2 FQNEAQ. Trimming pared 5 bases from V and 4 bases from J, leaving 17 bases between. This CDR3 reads CASSPLTGTSTEAFF. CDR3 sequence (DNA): TGTGCCAGCAGCCCGCTGACCGGGACAAGCACTGAAGCTTTCTTT.

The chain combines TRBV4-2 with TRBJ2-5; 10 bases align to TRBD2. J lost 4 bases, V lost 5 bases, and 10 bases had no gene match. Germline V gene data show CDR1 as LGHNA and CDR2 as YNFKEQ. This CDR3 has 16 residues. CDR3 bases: TGTGCCAGCAGCGAAGGTCGGCTAGCGGGAGCAGAGACCCAGTACTTC. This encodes CASSEGRLAGAETQYF.

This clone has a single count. The chain's CDR3 is CASSPQGKNFPSQFF. CDR3 bases: TGTGCCAGCAGTCCACAGGGAAAGAACTTCCCCTCACAGTTCTTC. The rearrangement uses TRBV27 and TRBJ2-1; D perhaps matches TRBD1 (6 bases). V lost 5 bases and J lost 13, with 24 bases in between. This CDR3 is built from 15 residues. Germline V lookup: CDR1 MNHEY, CDR2 SMNVEV (reference sequence).

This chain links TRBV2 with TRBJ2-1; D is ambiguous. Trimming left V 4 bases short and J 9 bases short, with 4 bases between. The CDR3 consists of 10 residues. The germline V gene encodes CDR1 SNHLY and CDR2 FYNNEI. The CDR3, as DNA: TGTGCCAGCAGTGTGCGTGAGCAGTTCTTC. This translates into CASSVREQFF. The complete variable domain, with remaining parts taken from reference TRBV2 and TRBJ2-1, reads EPEVTQTPSHQVTQMGQEVILRCVPISNHLYFYWYRQILGQKVEFLVSFYNNEISEKSEIFDDQFSVERPDGSNFTLKIRSTKLEDSAMYFCASSVREQFFGPGTRLTVL.

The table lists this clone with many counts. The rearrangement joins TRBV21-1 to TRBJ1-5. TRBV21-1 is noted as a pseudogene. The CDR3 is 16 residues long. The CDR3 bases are TGTGCCAGCAGCAAAGGGGGGGGGAAGGAAAATCAGCCCCAGCATTTT. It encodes CASSKGGGKENQPQHF.

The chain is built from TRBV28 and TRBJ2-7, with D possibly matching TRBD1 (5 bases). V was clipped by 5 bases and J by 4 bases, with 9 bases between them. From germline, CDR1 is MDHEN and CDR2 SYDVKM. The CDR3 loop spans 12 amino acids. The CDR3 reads CASSASGYEQYV. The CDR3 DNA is TGTGCCAGCAGTGCCTCAGGGTACGAGCAGTACGTC.

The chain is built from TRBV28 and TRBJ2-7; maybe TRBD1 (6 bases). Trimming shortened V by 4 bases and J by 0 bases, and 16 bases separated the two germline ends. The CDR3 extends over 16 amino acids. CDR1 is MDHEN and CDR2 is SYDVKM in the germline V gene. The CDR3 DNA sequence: TGTGCCAGCAGTTCTCGAACAGGGAAATCCTCCTACGAGCAGTACTTC. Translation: CASSSRTGKSSYEQYF.

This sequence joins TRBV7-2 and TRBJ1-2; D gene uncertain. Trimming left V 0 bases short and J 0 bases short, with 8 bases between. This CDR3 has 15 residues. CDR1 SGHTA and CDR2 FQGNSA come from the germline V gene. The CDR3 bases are TGTGCCAGCAGCTTAGCAATGCGATCTAACTATGGCTACACCTTC. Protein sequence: CASSLAMRSNYGYTF. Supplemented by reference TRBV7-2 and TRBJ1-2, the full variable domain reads GAGVSQSPSNKVTEKGKDVELRCDPISGHTALYWYRQSLGQGLEFLIYFQGNSAPDKSGLPSDRFSAERTGGSVSTLTIQRTQQEDSAVYLCASSLAMRSNYGYTFGSGTRLTVV.

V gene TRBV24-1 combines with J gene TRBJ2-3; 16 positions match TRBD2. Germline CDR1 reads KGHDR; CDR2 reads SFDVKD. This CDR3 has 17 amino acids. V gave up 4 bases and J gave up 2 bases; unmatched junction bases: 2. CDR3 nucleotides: TGTGCCACCAGTGAGGGGACTAGCGGGAGGGCCACAGATACGCAGTATTTT. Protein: CATSEGTSGRATDTQYF.

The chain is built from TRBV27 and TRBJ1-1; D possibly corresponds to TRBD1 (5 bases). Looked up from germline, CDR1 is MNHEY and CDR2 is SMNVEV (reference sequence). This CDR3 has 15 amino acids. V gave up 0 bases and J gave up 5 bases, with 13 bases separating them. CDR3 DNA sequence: TGTGCCAGCAGTTTATCCCCTCAGGGTTGGACTGAAGCTTTCTTT. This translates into CASSLSPQGWTEAFF.

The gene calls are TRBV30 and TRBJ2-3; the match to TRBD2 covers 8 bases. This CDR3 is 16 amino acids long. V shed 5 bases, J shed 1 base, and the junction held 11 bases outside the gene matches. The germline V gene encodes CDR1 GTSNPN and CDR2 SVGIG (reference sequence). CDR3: CAWGATGGTGTDTQYF. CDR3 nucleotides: TGTGCCTGGGGCGCGACGGGAGGGACGGGCACAGATACGCAGTATTTT.

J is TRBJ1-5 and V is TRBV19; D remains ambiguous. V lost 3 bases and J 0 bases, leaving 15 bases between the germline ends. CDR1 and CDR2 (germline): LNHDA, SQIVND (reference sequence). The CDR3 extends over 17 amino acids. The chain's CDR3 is CASSMAIRRNSNQPQHF. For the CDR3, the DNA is TGTGCCAGTAGTATGGCTATTAGGAGGAATAGCAATCAGCCCCAGCATTTT.

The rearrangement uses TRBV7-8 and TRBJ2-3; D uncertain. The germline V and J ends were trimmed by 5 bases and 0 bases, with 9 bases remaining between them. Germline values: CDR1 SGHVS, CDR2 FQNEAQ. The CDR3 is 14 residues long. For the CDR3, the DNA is TGTGCCAGCAGCCAACCCGGTAGCACAGATACGCAGTATTTT. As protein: CASSQPGSTDTQYF. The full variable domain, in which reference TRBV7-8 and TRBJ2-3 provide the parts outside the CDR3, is GAGVSQSPRYKVAKRGQDVALRCDPISGHVSLFWYQQALGQGPEFLTYFQNEAQLDKSGLPSDRFFAERPEGSVSTLKIQRTQQEDSAVYLCASSQPGSTDTQYFGPGTRLTVL.

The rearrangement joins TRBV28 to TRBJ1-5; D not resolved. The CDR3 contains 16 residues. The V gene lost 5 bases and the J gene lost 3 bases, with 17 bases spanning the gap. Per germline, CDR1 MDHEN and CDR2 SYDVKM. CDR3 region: CASSRPGGYDNQPQHF. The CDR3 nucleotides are TGTGCCAGCAGTCGGCCAGGTGGGTATGACAATCAGCCCCAGCATTTT.

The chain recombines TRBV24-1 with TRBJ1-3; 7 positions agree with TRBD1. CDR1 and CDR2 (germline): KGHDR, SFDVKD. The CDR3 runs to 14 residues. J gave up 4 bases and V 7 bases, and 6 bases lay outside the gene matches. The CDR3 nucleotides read TGTGCCACCAGCCAGACAGGGCTCGGAAACACCATATATTTT. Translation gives CATSQTGLGNTIYF.

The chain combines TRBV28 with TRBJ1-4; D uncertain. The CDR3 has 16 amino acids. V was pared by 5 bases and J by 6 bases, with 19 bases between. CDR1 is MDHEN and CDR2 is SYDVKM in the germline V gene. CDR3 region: CASSVIASSSDEKLFF. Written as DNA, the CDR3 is TGTGCCAGCAGTGTTATCGCCAGTTCGTCTGATGAAAAACTGTTTTTT.

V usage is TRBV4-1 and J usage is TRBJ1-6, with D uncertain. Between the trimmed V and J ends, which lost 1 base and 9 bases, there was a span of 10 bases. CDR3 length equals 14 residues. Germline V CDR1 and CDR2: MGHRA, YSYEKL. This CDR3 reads CASSQGPAGSPLHF. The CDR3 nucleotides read TGCGCCAGCAGCCAAGGACCGGCGGGTTCACCCCTCCACTTT.